The 9 T cell receptor beta chains presented below share a single source sample, sequenced in a study of radiotherapy plus CTLA-4 blockade in lung cancer. Sequencing was performed with immunoSEQ multiplex PCR; in TCRdb, only in-frame clones are kept and a portion is missing. The data contain roughly 80,000 clones, roughly 79% of them seen just once; the ten biggest clones take up 4%. Sequencing used peripheral blood, obtained from a patient treated with radiotherapy plus ipilimumab. The receptors originated from a human donor with non-small cell lung cancer who had a partial response to radiotherapy plus ipilimumab. Some clones in this sample may be carry-over from other donors' samples.

This clone was observed a few times. The chain uses TRBV7-2 and TRBJ2-4; maybe TRBD2 (6 bases). V lost 1 base and J 12 bases, leaving 10 bases between the germline ends. From germline, CDR1 is SGHTA and CDR2 FQGNSA. This CDR3 has 12 amino acids. CDR3 coding DNA: TGTGCCAGCAGCTTAGTAAACGGGGGTCAGTACTTC. As protein: CASSLVNGGQYF.

The V gene is TRBV18, the J gene TRBJ2-5, with 7 nucleotides matching TRBD1. J lost 0 bases, V lost 3 bases, and 7 bases had no gene match. The V gene's germline CDR1 is KGHSH and CDR2 LQKENI. The CDR3 runs 16 residues. The CDR3 sequence: CASSPLTGSDQETQYF. The CDR3 DNA follows: TGTGCCAGCTCACCCTTGACAGGGTCCGACCAAGAGACCCAGTACTTC.

The chain is built from TRBV7-6 and TRBJ2-1; maybe TRBD2 (6 bases). The ends were cut back, 3 bases at V and 2 bases at J, with 20 bases in the middle. The CDR3 covers 18 residues. Looked up from germline, CDR1 is SGHVS and CDR2 is FNYEAQ. The CDR3 sequence: CASSFGSNGSIPYNEQFF. Here the CDR3 DNA reads TGTGCCAGCAGCTTTGGGTCCAACGGGAGTATCCCCTACAATGAGCAGTTCTTC.

This chain joins TRBV6-5 and TRBJ1-1; no reliable D call. CDR3 size: 13 residues. Germline V lookup: CDR1 MNHEY, CDR2 SVGAGI. Trimming shortened V by 0 bases and J by 5 bases, and 7 bases separated the two germline ends. The CDR3 sequence is CASSYSRLTEAFF. CDR3 bases: TGTGCCAGCAGTTACTCCAGGCTGACTGAAGCTTTCTTT.

The chain is built from TRBV7-9 and TRBJ2-1; 13 bases fit TRBD2. The CDR3 has 15 residues. Germline V gene sequence: CDR1 SEHNR, CDR2 FQNEAQ (reference sequence). V trimming: 5 bases; J trimming: 6 bases; junction bases outside the gene matches: 4. As DNA, the CDR3 is TGTGCCAGCAGCCCGGGACTAGCGGGACTCAATGAGCAGTTCTTC. Protein: CASSPGLAGLNEQFF.

The rearrangement joins TRBV5-6 to TRBJ2-5, with 9 bases aligning to TRBD1. The J call may be mistaken, given a closer DNA end match to TRBJ2-7. Per germline, CDR1 SGHDT and CDR2 YYEEEE. This CDR3 region has 15 residues. CDR3 in DNA: TGTGCCAGCAGCCCCACGACAGGGGGATCCTACGAGCAGTACTTC. Translated: CASSPTTGGSYEQYF.

To note about this clone: Other DNA variants within this sample encode the same CDR3. The chain links TRBV18 to TRBJ2-5; D is possibly TRBD2 (6 bases). The CDR3 totals 13 residues. Looked up from germline, CDR1 is KGHSH and CDR2 is LQKENI. Trimming stripped 3 bases from V and 4 bases from J, with 9 bases between. DNA for the CDR3: TGTGCCAGCTCACCGGGGACTCGAGAGACCCAGTACTTC. Amino acids: CASSPGTRETQYF.

As regards this clone: Other DNA sequences in the sample encode the same CDR3. The V and J genes are TRBV7-2 and TRBJ2-1; 10 nucleotides agree with TRBD2. This CDR3 spans 15 amino acids. Germline CDR1 SGHTA, CDR2 FQGNSA. V lost 1 base to trimming and J lost 4 bases; unmatched junction nucleotides: 1. The CDR3 is CASSLVAGGYNEQFF. The CDR3 nucleotides are TGTGCCAGCAGCTTAGTAGCGGGGGGTTACAATGAGCAGTTCTTC.

The table lists this clone with a count of one. This rearrangement joins TRBV28 to TRBJ2-1; D is perhaps TRBD2 (6 bases). V was clipped by 5 bases and J by 6 bases, with 23 bases between them. The CDR3 spans 17 residues. CDR1 is MDHEN, CDR2 SYDVKM, per germline. The CDR3 region is CASSPSSGAPFPNEQFF. Here the CDR3 DNA reads TGTGCCAGCAGTCCATCCTCGGGAGCCCCGTTTCCCAATGAGCAGTTCTTC.